The clone carrying this TCR beta chain appeared a few times. The sample originates from a study of blood T cell repertoires in COVID-19. In the authors' workflow: Amplification from reference gene primers served as the basis for estimated nucleated cell counts. Profiling relied on immunoSEQ multiplex PCR, and the TCRdb table lists in-frame clones only, not all of them. The DNA was the basis for D and trimming; V, J and clone size are from that table. The repertoire holds more than 200,000 clones, 75% to 90% seen once, with about 6% in the top ten. This CDR3 is 12 amino acids long. Germline loops: CDR1 SGHRS, CDR2 YFSETQ. Deletions cut 2 bases from V and 7 bases from J, with 9 bases between.

Sequencing was carried out using PBMCs or T cells enriched from blood (not recorded which). This clonotype was sampled from a young woman with acute COVID-19. This chain connects TRBV5-1 to TRBJ1-2; the D gene is possibly TRBD1 (6 bases). In nucleotides, the CDR3 is TGCGCCAGCAGCTTCGACAGGTCTGGCTACACCTTC. Translated, it gives CASSFDRSGYTF.